Following are 28 T cell receptor beta chains from one sample sequenced in a study of cytomegalovirus exposure and HLA in healthy donors. Primers for the PCR totalled 60 Vbeta and 13 Jbeta. Sequencing was performed with immunoSEQ multiplex PCR; in TCRdb, only in-frame clones are kept and a portion is missing. The table includes about 170,000 clones, 82% detected once. Source material: PBMCs. These receptors all come from a girl aged 10 to 17 in good health and CMV-seropositive.

This clone was counted between two and nine times. J is TRBJ1-4 and V is TRBV28, with 12 bases fitting TRBD1. The CDR3 is 15 residues long. After removal of 6 bases from V and 8 bases from J, the junction contained 7 bases not matched to a gene. In germline, CDR1 is MDHEN, CDR2 SYDVKM. CDR3 sequence reads: CASRGPGQGAEKLFF. CDR3 nucleotide sequence: TGTGCCAGCAGGGGGCCGGGACAGGGGGCCGAAAAACTGTTTTTT. The complete variable domain, with remaining parts taken from reference TRBV28 and TRBJ1-4, reads DVKVTQSSRYLVKRTGEKVFLECVQDMDHENMFWYRQDPGLGLRLIYFSYDVKMKEKGDIPEGYSVSREKKERFSLILESASTNQTSMYLCASRGPGQGAEKLFFGSGTQLSVL.

CDR3 amino acids: CASSQVGQGYEQYF. The CDR3 DNA reads as TGCGCCAGCAGCCAGGTGGGACAGGGGTACGAGCAGTACTTC. The chain recombines TRBV4-3 with TRBJ2-7, with 10 positions matching TRBD1. V shed 3 bases and J 4 bases; nucleotides not matched to a gene: 3. In germline, CDR1 is LGHNA, CDR2 YSLEER. The length of the CDR3 is 14 residues.

The V and J genes are TRBV5-1 and TRBJ2-2, with D uncertain. The germline gives CDR1 SGHRS, CDR2 YFSETQ. Trimming took 4 bases from V and 1 from J, leaving 5 bases between them. CDR3 length: 13 residues. For the CDR3, the DNA is TGCGCCAGCAGCCACAGGAACACCGGGGAGCTGTTTTTT. The encoded protein is CASSHRNTGELFF.

V gene TRBV28 combines with J gene TRBJ2-5; the D is unclear. Trimming stripped 0 bases from V and 2 bases from J, with 22 bases between. The germline gives CDR1 MDHEN, CDR2 SYDVKM. This CDR3 has 19 residues. The CDR3 reads CASSLWGFSWWAEQETQYF. For the CDR3, the DNA is TGTGCCAGCAGTTTATGGGGCTTTAGTTGGTGGGCAGAGCAAGAGACCCAGTACTTC.

This clone was seen a single time. The V call is TRBV27, the J call TRBJ2-1; D may be TRBD2 (6 bases). Trimming took off 0 bases at V and 2 bases at J, with 8 bases between the two ends. In germline, CDR1 is MNHEY, CDR2 SMNVEV (reference sequence). The CDR3 spans 15 residues. The CDR3 here is CASSLSAGTYNEQFF. The CDR3 DNA sequence: TGTGCCAGCAGTTTATCGGCGGGGACCTACAATGAGCAGTTCTTC.

J is TRBJ1-1 and V is TRBV10-3; 8 bases fit TRBD1. This CDR3 has 15 amino acids. The germline V gene encodes CDR1 ENHRY and CDR2 SYGVKD. Unmatched junction bases numbered 3, after V lost 2 bases and J lost 1 base. CDR3 sequence (DNA): TGTGCCATCAGTGAGCCAGGACAGGGGAACACTGAAGCTTTCTTT. This translates into CAISEPGQGNTEAFF.

The CDR3 region is CASSETGKYGYTF. In DNA form, the CDR3 reads TGTGCCAGCAGCGAGACAGGGAAGTATGGCTACACCTTC. The J gene is TRBJ1-2, the V gene TRBV5-4, with 7 bases aligning to TRBD1. Per germline, CDR1 SGHNT and CDR2 YYREEE (reference sequence). The CDR3 has 13 residues. The trim removed 4 bases at V and 5 bases at J, leaving 5 bases unmatched. Complete variable domain (other parts from reference TRBV5-4 and TRBJ1-2): ETGVTQSPTHLIKTRGQQVTLRCSSQSGHNTVSWYQQALGQGPQFIFQYYREEENGRGNFPPRFSGLQFPNYSSELNVNALELDDSALYLCASSETGKYGYTFGSGTRLTVV.

The J gene is TRBJ1-2, the V gene TRBV6-1; D is perhaps TRBD1 (6 bases). Germline V gene data show CDR1 as MNHNS and CDR2 as SASEGT. The CDR3 is 13 amino acids. V lost 3 bases, J lost 4 bases, and 9 bases lay in between. DNA of the CDR3: TGTGCCAGCAGTGACCTGACAGGCTATGGCTACACCTTC. Protein sequence: CASSDLTGYGYTF.

The V and J genes are TRBV5-1 and TRBJ2-5; no firm D call. The CDR3 consists of 14 residues. Germline CDR1 is SGHRS and CDR2 is YFSETQ. The germline V and J ends were trimmed by 1 base and 0 bases, with 7 bases remaining between them. For the CDR3, the DNA is TGCGCCAGCAGCTTGTACGGGTACCAAGAGACCCAGTACTTC. Protein: CASSLYGYQETQYF.

This clone showed up just a few times. This sequence joins TRBV6-1 and TRBJ1-1; the D gene is possibly TRBD1 (5 bases). Germline values: CDR1 MNHNS, CDR2 SASEGT. Trimming shortened V by 8 bases and J by 5 bases, and 18 bases separated the two germline ends. The CDR3 is made up of 14 amino acids. The CDR3: CASSYRWGYTEAFF. The CDR3 DNA is TGTGCCAGCTCATATCGGTGGGGCTATACTGAAGCTTTCTTT.

The sample holds a few counts of this clone. The chain uses TRBV25-1 and TRBJ2-2; tentatively, D is TRBD2 (6 bases). This CDR3 contains 15 residues. V gave up 7 bases and J gave up 7 bases, with 19 bases separating them. Germline values: CDR1 MGHDK, CDR2 SYGVNS. The CDR3 DNA sequence: TGTGCCAGCACACCCGGGACTCAGATCAGCGGGGAGCTGTTTTTT. It codes for CASTPGTQISGELFF.

The genes are TRBV28 and TRBJ1-5; 7 positions match TRBD1. Germline assignment: CDR1 MDHEN and CDR2 SYDVKM. V trimming: 6 bases; J trimming: 5 bases; junction bases outside the gene matches: 16. The CDR3 consists of 17 residues. The CDR3 DNA is TGTGCCAGCAGACCCATCACCTTTGGCAGGGGGGATCAGCCCCAGCATTTT. Amino acids: CASRPITFGRGDQPQHF.

This clone has more than one count but fewer than ten. The chain recombines TRBV7-9 with TRBJ2-1, with 7 nucleotides matching TRBD2. This CDR3 region has 13 residues. With V trimmed by 3 bases and J by 7 bases, 3 bases remained unmatched. CDR1 SEHNR and CDR2 FQNEAQ come from the germline V gene (reference sequence). The CDR3 reads CASSLAGGNEQFF. In DNA, the CDR3 is TGTGCCAGCAGCTTGGCCGGGGGGAATGAGCAGTTCTTC.

The CDR3 is CASSEVRTSGGLETQYF. For the CDR3, the DNA is TGTGCCAGCAGCGAGGTTCGGACTAGCGGGGGCCTGGAGACCCAGTACTTC. J is TRBJ2-5 and V is TRBV7-6; 13 bases fit TRBD2. CDR3 size: 17 residues. Germline V gene sequence: CDR1 SGHVS, CDR2 FNYEAQ. J lost 5 bases, V lost 5 bases, and 11 bases had no gene match.

The J gene is TRBJ2-2, the V gene TRBV5-4; TRBD1 matches 11 bases. This CDR3 is 16 amino acids long. The germline CDR1 and CDR2 sequences are SGHNT and YYREEE (reference sequence). V dropped 4 bases and J dropped 2; count of bases not matched to a gene: 4. This chain's CDR3 is CASSAGQGANTGELFF. CDR3 DNA: TGTGCCAGCAGCGCCGGACAGGGGGCTAACACCGGGGAGCTGTTTTTT. Combining the CDR3 with reference TRBV5-4 and TRBJ2-2 gives the whole variable domain ETGVTQSPTHLIKTRGQQVTLRCSSQSGHNTVSWYQQALGQGPQFIFQYYREEENGRGNFPPRFSGLQFPNYSSELNVNALELDDSALYLCASSAGQGANTGELFFGEGSRLTVL.

The gene calls are TRBV4-3 and TRBJ2-1; 10 nucleotides agree with TRBD2. V shed 6 bases, J shed 2 bases, and the junction held 7 bases outside the gene matches. The CDR3 has 16 residues. CDR1 and CDR2 from the germline V gene are LGHNA and YSLEER. CDR3 sequence (DNA): TGCGCCAGCAGTCGACTAGCGGGTAACCCCTACAATGAGCAGTTCTTC. Translation gives CASSRLAGNPYNEQFF.

This chain joins TRBV28 and TRBJ1-1; 7 positions match TRBD1. This CDR3 has 14 residues. The trim removed 6 bases at V and 10 bases at J, leaving 14 bases unmatched. CDR1 and CDR2 (germline): MDHEN, SYDVKM. CDR3 protein: CASSRTGASKGAFF. The CDR3 DNA sequence: TGTGCCAGCAGCCGGACAGGTGCGAGTAAAGGAGCTTTCTTT.

The chain employs TRBV7-8 and TRBJ1-2; 7 bases agree with TRBD1. V shed 3 bases, J shed 2 bases, and the junction held 3 bases outside the gene matches. The CDR3 contains 14 residues. Per the germline V gene, CDR1 is SGHVS and CDR2 is FQNEAQ. The CDR3 sequence: CASSFPGQNYGYTF. The CDR3 bases are TGTGCCAGCAGCTTCCCGGGACAGAACTATGGCTACACCTTC.

The gene calls are TRBV15 and TRBJ2-7; 8 bases agree with TRBD1. Germline V lookup: CDR1 LNHNV, CDR2 YYDKDF (reference sequence). This CDR3 has 14 amino acids. The ends lost 5 bases at V and 2 bases at J; junction bases unmatched: 5. CDR3 loop: CATSVGTGAYEQYF. CDR3 coding DNA: TGTGCCACCAGCGTAGGGACAGGAGCCTACGAGCAGTACTTC.

V and J are TRBV5-4 and TRBJ2-1; TRBD1 aligns across 8 bases. The J segment lost 1 base and the V segment lost 0 bases, leaving 3 bases of the junction unmatched. CDR1 and CDR2 (germline): SGHNT, YYREEE (reference sequence). This CDR3 spans 16 amino acids. CDR3: CASSLGQGFSYNEQFF. The CDR3 DNA follows: TGTGCCAGCAGCTTGGGACAGGGGTTTTCCTACAATGAGCAGTTCTTC.

The chain combines TRBV9 with TRBJ2-2; 11 bases match TRBD2. Trimming cost V 4 bases and J 3 bases; bases outside gene matches: 8. The CDR3 loop spans 17 amino acids. The germline V gene encodes CDR1 SGDLS and CDR2 YYNGEE. The CDR3 loop reads CASSLDSGGAYTGELFF. The DNA for the CDR3 is TGTGCCAGCAGCTTAGATAGCGGGGGGGCGTACACCGGGGAGCTGTTTTTT.

The chain uses TRBV5-1 and TRBJ1-2; D might be TRBD1 (5 bases). The CDR3 totals 16 residues. Germline CDR1 and CDR2: SGHRS and YFSETQ. Between the trimmed V and J ends, which lost 0 bases and 3 bases, there was a span of 15 bases. In DNA, the CDR3 is TGCGCCAGCAGCTTGGCCTTCAGGGAAGGTGACTATGGCTACACCTTC. Its translation: CASSLAFREGDYGYTF. The whole variable domain, remainder taken from reference TRBV5-1 and TRBJ1-2, is KAGVTQTPRYLIKTRGQQVTLSCSPISGHRSVSWYQQTPGQGLQFLFEYFSETQRNKGNFPGRFSGRQFSNSRSEMNVSTLELGDSALYLCASSLAFREGDYGYTFGSGTRLTVV.

This clone was seen more than once but under ten times. V and J are TRBV5-1 and TRBJ2-5, with TRBD1 identical over 11 bases. CDR1 and CDR2 (germline): SGHRS, YFSETQ. This CDR3 contains 15 residues. Losses at the gene ends were 4 bases for V and 0 bases for J; bases not matched to a gene: 2. CDR3: CASSRDRGDQETQYF. DNA for the CDR3: TGCGCCAGCAGCCGGGACAGGGGGGACCAAGAGACCCAGTACTTC.

The rearrangement joins TRBV11-1 to TRBJ1-1; 7 nucleotides agree with TRBD1. The germline V gene has CDR1 SGHAT and CDR2 FQDESV (reference sequence). The CDR3 sequence is 16 residues long. Trimming at V came to 4 bases and at J to 2 bases, leaving 10 bases not matched to a gene. In DNA, the CDR3 is TGTGCCAGCAGCTACGCAGGGGGTCCCTTTAACACTGAAGCTTTCTTT. Translation: CASSYAGGPFNTEAFF. The whole variable domain, remainder taken from reference TRBV11-1 and TRBJ1-1, is EAEVAQSPRYKITEKSQAVAFWCDPISGHATLYWYRQILGQGPELLVQFQDESVVDDSQLPKDRFSAERLKGVDSTLKIQPAELGDSAMYLCASSYAGGPFNTEAFFGQGTRLTVV.

V usage is TRBV2 and J usage is TRBJ2-3; 10 bases agree with TRBD2. Germline CDR1 is SNHLY and CDR2 is FYNNEI. Germline trimming cut 1 base from V and 6 bases from J; bases unmatched to any gene: 4. The CDR3 length is 15 residues. As DNA, the CDR3 is TGTGCCAGCAGTGAAGAGGTTAGCGGGAGGGATACGCAGTATTTT. It is translated as CASSEEVSGRDTQYF.

V gene TRBV5-4 combines with J gene TRBJ2-7, with 7 nucleotides matching TRBD1. This CDR3 is built from 15 residues. V lost 0 bases to trimming and J lost 3 bases; unmatched junction nucleotides: 6. CDR1 is SGHNT and CDR2 is YYREEE in the germline V gene (reference sequence). CDR3 bases: TGTGCCAGCAGCTTGGCCAGGGGGTCCGGCTACGAGCAGTACTTC. Protein sequence: CASSLARGSGYEQYF.

This clone was seen a single time. The genes are TRBV2 and TRBJ2-1; weak D call: TRBD2 (6 bases). The V gene's germline CDR1 is SNHLY and CDR2 FYNNEI. CDR3 length: 12 amino acids. The germline V and J ends were trimmed by 8 bases and 8 bases, with 13 bases remaining between them. The chain's CDR3 is CASAWGGYEQFF. The DNA for the CDR3 is TGTGCCAGCGCATGGGGAGGTTATGAGCAGTTCTTC.

This clone was counted a few times. The chain's CDR3 is CASSAGTDTGELFF. The CDR3 DNA sequence: TGTGCCAGCAGCGCCGGGACAGATACCGGGGAGCTGTTTTTT. The gene calls are TRBV6-4 and TRBJ2-2; 7 positions match TRBD1. Per germline, CDR1 MRHNA and CDR2 SNTAGT. The CDR3 is 14 residues long. V lost 6 bases and J lost 5; bases outside the gene matches: 6.